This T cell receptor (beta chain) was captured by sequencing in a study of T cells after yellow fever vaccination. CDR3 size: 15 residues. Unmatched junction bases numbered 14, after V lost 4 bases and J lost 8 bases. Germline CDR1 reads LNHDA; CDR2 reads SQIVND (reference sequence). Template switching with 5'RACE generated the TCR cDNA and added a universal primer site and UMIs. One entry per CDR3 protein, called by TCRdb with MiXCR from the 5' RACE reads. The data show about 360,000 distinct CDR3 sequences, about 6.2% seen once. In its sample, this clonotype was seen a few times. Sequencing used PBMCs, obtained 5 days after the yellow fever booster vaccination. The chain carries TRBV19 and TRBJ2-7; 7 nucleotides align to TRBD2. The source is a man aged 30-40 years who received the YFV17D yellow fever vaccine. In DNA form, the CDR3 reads TGTGCCAGTAGTACCCCCGGCAGGGAGGGGTACCAGCAGTACTTC. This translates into CASSTPGREGYQQYF.